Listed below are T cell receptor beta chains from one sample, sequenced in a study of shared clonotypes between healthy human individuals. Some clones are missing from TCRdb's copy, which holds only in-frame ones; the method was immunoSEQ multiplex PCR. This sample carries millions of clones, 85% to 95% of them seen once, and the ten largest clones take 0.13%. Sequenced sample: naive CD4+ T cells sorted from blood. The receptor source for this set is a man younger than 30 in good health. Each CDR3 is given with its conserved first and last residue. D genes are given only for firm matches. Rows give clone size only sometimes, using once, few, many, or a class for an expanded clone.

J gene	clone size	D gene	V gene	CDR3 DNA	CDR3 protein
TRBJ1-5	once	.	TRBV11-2	TGTGCCAGCAGCTTAACCGATAGCAATCAGCCCCAGCATTTT	CASSLTDSNQPQHF
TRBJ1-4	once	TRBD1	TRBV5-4	TGTGCCAGCAGCCCGGACAGGAATTATAATGAAAAACTGTTTTTT	CASSPDRNYNEKLFF
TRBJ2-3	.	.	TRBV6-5	TGTGCCAGCTGGGGCAACACAGATACGCAGTATTTT	CASWGNTDTQYF
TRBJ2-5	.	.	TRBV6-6	TGTGCCAGCAGTGATCCCGGGGGAGAGACCCAGTACTTC	CASSDPGGETQYF
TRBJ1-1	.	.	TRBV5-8	TGTGCCAGCAGCCTTTCTGCGGGGCGGACTGAAGCTTTCTTT	CASSLSAGRTEAFF
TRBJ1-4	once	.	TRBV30	TGTGCCTGGGCCCAAGCTTTGACTGAAAAACTGTTTTTT	CAWAQALTEKLFF
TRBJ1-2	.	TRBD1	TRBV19	TGTGCCAGTAGTCTACCAGGGGGCTTGGACTATGGCTACACCTTC	CASSLPGGLDYGYTF
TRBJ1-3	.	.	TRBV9	TGTGCCAGCAGCGATCAGGGTTCTGGAAACACCATATATTTT	CASSDQGSGNTIYF
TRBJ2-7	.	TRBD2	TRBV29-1	TGCAGCGTTGAGGGTCTAGCGGGCTTCTCCTACGAGCAGTACTTC	CSVEGLAGFSYEQYF
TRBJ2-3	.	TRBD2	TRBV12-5	TGTGCTAGTGGTTTCCTCTCCTCCTGGACTAGCGAAATTTTGGAGAGCACAGATACGCAGTATTTT	CASGFLSSWTSEILESTDTQYF
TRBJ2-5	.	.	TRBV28	TGTGCCAGCAGCCCTCAGGGGGGGCAAGAGACCCAGTACTTC	CASSPQGGQETQYF
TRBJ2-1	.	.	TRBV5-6	TGTGCCCCCAATATTAGGGGCAATGAGCAGTTCTTC	CAPNIRGNEQFF
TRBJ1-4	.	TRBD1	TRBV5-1	TGCGCCAGCAGCCCAAAACCTCAGGGGGTTACTAATGAAAAACTGTTTTTT	CASSPKPQGVTNEKLFF
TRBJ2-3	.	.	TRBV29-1	TGCAGCGTTGAAAGTGGTGACCTCACGCAGTATTTT	CSVESGDLTQYF
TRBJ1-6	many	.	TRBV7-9	TGTGCCAGCAGCATCCGGACAGACATTAATTCACCCCTCCACTTT	CASSIRTDINSPLHF
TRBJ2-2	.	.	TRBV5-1	TGCGCCAGCAGCTTGGCAAGCAGTAACACCGGGGAGCTGTTTTTT	CASSLASSNTGELFF
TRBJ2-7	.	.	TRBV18	TGTGCCAGCTCACCCCGGCGGGGTTCCTACGAGCAGTACTTC	CASSPRRGSYEQYF
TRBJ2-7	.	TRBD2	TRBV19	TGTGCCAGTAGACCCGGGACTAGCGGGTGGGACGAGCAGTACTTC	CASRPGTSGWDEQYF
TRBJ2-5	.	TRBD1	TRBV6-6	TGTGCCAGCAGTTACTACAGGGGAGAGACCCAGTACTTC	CASSYYRGETQYF
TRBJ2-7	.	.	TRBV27	TGTGCCAGCAAAACCGGCGGAGATTTCTACGAGCAGTACTTC	CASKTGGDFYEQYF
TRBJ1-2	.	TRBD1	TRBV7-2	TGTGCCAGCAGCTTCCTGGACAGGAGGGGCTACACCTTC	CASSFLDRRGYTF
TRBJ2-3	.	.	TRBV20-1	TGCAGTGCTGGGTCGACAGATACGCAGTATTTT	CSAGSTDTQYF
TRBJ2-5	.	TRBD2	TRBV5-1	TGCGCCAGCAGCTTCGCAGCGGGAGAGGGAGAGACCCAGTACTTC	CASSFAAGEGETQYF
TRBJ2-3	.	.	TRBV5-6	TGTGCCAGCAGCTTGAGGATCCGCACAGATACGCAGTATTTT	CASSLRIRTDTQYF
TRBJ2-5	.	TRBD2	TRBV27	TGTGCCAGCAGTTTGCGCGGGGGGGTCCAAGAGACCCAGTACTTC	CASSLRGGVQETQYF
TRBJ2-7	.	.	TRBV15	TGTGCCACCAGCAGAGGCATAGCGGTGGGGAGCAACGAGCAGTACTTC	CATSRGIAVGSNEQYF
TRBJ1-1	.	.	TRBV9	TGTGCCAGCAGCGTTATGTGGAACACTGAAGCTTTCTTT	CASSVMWNTEAFF
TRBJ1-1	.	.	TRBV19	TGTGCCAGTAGTCCGACGCGGCTGGGGACTGAAGCTTTCTTT	CASSPTRLGTEAFF
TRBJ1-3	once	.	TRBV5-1	TGCGCCAGCAGCTTAGCAGGGACCTCTGGAAACACCATATATTTT	CASSLAGTSGNTIYF
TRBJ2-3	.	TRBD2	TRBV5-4	TGTGCCAGCAGCTTGGGAAGGCTAGCGGGAGCTGATACGCAGTATTTT	CASSLGRLAGADTQYF
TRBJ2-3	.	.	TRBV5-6	TGTGCCAGCAGCTTGGGTGGAGATACGCAGTATTTT	CASSLGGDTQYF
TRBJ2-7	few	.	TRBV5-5	TGTGCCAGCAGCTTCCTCTACGAGCAGTACTTC	CASSFLYEQYF
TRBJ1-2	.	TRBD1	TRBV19	TGTGCCAGTAGTGACTCAGGACAGGGGCACTATGGCTACACCTTC	CASSDSGQGHYGYTF
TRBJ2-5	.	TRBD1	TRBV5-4	TGTGCCAGCAGCTCGGGACAGGTGCGGGAGACCCAGTACTTC	CASSSGQVRETQYF
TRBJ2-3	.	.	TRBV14	TGTGCCAGCAGCCAAACGGTACGATACACAGATACGCAGTATTTT	CASSQTVRYTDTQYF